A single sample is the source of the 32 T cell receptor beta chains below, sequenced in a study of CD8 T cell repertoires and HIV-1 epitope variants. Their antigens are not known. Data came from immunoSEQ multiplex PCR; TCRdb stores just in-frame clones and leaves some out. Of under 6,000 clones detected, 66% appear once; the ten largest clones hold roughly 44%. Sequenced material: cultured CD8+ T cells derived from PBMCs. These receptors were taken from a male donor with HIV.

The CDR3 region is CASSVDTDNYQPQHF. The CDR3 DNA sequence: TGTGCCAGCAGCGTAGACACCGACAACTATCAGCCCCAGCATTTT. V usage is TRBV6-5 and J usage is TRBJ1-5; D call uncertain. This CDR3 region has 15 residues. V was trimmed by 6 bases and J by 5 bases, leaving 17 bases between them. The germline gives CDR1 MNHEY, CDR2 SVGAGI.

The J gene is TRBJ2-3, the V gene TRBV19; either TRBD1 or TRBD2 may supply D (5 bases each). Per the germline V gene, CDR1 is LNHDA and CDR2 is SQIVND (reference sequence). Between the trimmed V and J ends, which lost 3 bases and 6 bases, there was a span of 16 bases. The CDR3 is 15 residues long. The CDR3 reads CASSIGPAEGDTQYF. CDR3 sequence (DNA): TGTGCCAGTAGTATCGGACCTGCCGAGGGGGATACGCAGTATTTT.

The chain is built from TRBV5-4 and TRBJ2-1, with 7 nucleotides matching TRBD2. This CDR3 has 13 residues. Losses at the gene ends were 2 bases for V and 6 bases for J; bases not matched to a gene: 2. The germline gives CDR1 SGHNT, CDR2 YYREEE (reference sequence). The CDR3 loop reads CASSLGLGNEQFF. CDR3 nucleotide sequence: TGTGCCAGCAGCTTAGGACTAGGCAATGAGCAGTTCTTC.

This chain links TRBV27 with TRBJ2-7, with 12 bases matching TRBD2. Unmatched junction bases numbered 11, after V lost 5 bases and J lost 6 bases. CDR3 length equals 16 residues. Germline V gives CDR1 MNHEY, CDR2 SMNVEV (reference sequence). CDR3 protein: CASSLASGGAQGEQYF. CDR3 in DNA: TGTGCCAGCAGTCTCGCTAGCGGGGGGGCTCAGGGCGAGCAGTACTTC.

This sequence joins TRBV29-1 and TRBJ2-3; 16 nucleotides align to TRBD2. Trimming removed 6 bases from V and 1 base from J; junction bases left unmatched: 10. Germline V gene data show CDR1 as SQVTM and CDR2 as ANQGSEA. The CDR3 sequence is 18 residues long. The CDR3 DNA reads as TGCAGCGTCCCGGGACTAGCGGGGGGGAGGACGGGCACAGATACGCAGTATTTT. This codes for CSVPGLAGGRTGTDTQYF.

V and J are TRBV7-3 and TRBJ2-1, with 9 bases fitting TRBD1. CDR3 length: 16 residues. Trimming removed 2 bases from V and 0 bases from J; junction bases left unmatched: 2. The germline CDR1 and CDR2 sequences are SGHTA and FQGTGA. CDR3 nucleotides: TGTGCCAGCAGCTTAGCGGGACAGGGCTCCTACAATGAGCAGTTCTTC. This translates into CASSLAGQGSYNEQFF.

This clone was counted only a few times. The chain has TRBV7-8 and TRBJ2-4, with D possibly TRBD2 on 6 matching bases. Trimming removed 11 bases at V and 5 bases at J, with 13 bases between. The CDR3 consists of 12 residues. CDR1 and CDR2 (germline): SGHVS, FQNEAQ. Here the CDR3 DNA reads TGTGCCTTGGGGGAGGACCAAAACATTCAGTACTTC. Translating it yields CALGEDQNIQYF. Full variable domain (missing parts from reference TRBV7-8 and TRBJ2-4): GAGVSQSPRYKVAKRGQDVALRCDPISGHVSLFWYQQALGQGPEFLTYFQNEAQLDKSGLPSDRFFAERPEGSVSTLKIQRTQQEDSAVYLCALGEDQNIQYFGAGTRLSVL.

This clone has only a few counts. The J gene is TRBJ1-2, the V gene TRBV19; no firm D call. The CDR3 runs to 12 residues. With 3 bases removed from V and 4 bases from J, the gap between germline ends came to 6 bases. From germline, CDR1 is LNHDA and CDR2 SQIVND (reference sequence). The CDR3, as DNA: TGTGCCAGTAGTATCCCCCTCTATGGCTACACCTTC. Protein sequence: CASSIPLYGYTF.

The genes are TRBV4-3 and TRBJ2-3; D assignment may be TRBD1 or TRBD2 (5 bases each). CDR1 and CDR2 from the germline V gene are LGHNA and YSLEER. The CDR3 contains 16 residues. V was shortened by 0 bases and J by 8 bases, with 18 bases between the two germline ends. The DNA for the CDR3 is TGCGCCAGCAGCCAAGAATTTCGGGGCCCGAGGGGTACGCAGTATTTT. This encodes CASSQEFRGPRGTQYF.

The chain links TRBV2 to TRBJ1-2; a weak D match, TRBD1 (5 bases). The germline V gene has CDR1 SNHLY and CDR2 FYNNEI. The CDR3 runs to 14 residues. The ends were cut back, 3 bases at V and 5 bases at J, with 13 bases in the middle. CDR3: CASSETAEGYGYTF. The CDR3 bases are TGTGCCAGCAGTGAGACAGCCGAGGGTTATGGCTACACCTTC.

By its share, this clone is medium-sized (0.01 to 0.1%). V usage is TRBV28 and J usage is TRBJ2-1; 7 positions match TRBD1. J lost 9 bases, V lost 5 bases, and 4 bases had no gene match. Germline V gene data show CDR1 as MDHEN and CDR2 as SYDVKM. The CDR3 extends over 12 amino acids. The CDR3 DNA reads as TGTGCCAGCAGTCCAGGGGGAAGTGAGCAGTTCTTC. It codes for CASSPGGSEQFF.

The chain uses TRBV28 and TRBJ1-4; TRBD1 is a possible D gene (6 bases). The CDR3 sequence is 13 residues long. V lost 2 bases and J lost 8, with 9 bases in between. Germline CDR1 and CDR2: MDHEN and SYDVKM. CDR3 nucleotides: TGTGCCAGCAGTTTACCCACAGGGGAAAAACTGTTTTTT. Protein product: CASSLPTGEKLFF.

The chain joins TRBV7-8 to TRBJ2-7; the D gene is possibly TRBD1 (6 bases). The ends were cut back, 5 bases at V and 5 bases at J, with 16 bases in the middle. Germline assignment: CDR1 SGHVS and CDR2 FQNEAQ. The CDR3 extends over 14 amino acids. CDR3 loop: CASSPTRGIDEQYF. The CDR3 DNA reads TGTGCCAGCAGCCCAACGAGGGGGATCGACGAGCAGTACTTC.

The chain joins TRBV9 to TRBJ1-1, with TRBD1 matching over 9 bases. The CDR3 runs 14 residues. The germline V gene encodes CDR1 SGDLS and CDR2 YYNGEE. The V segment lost 3 bases and the J segment 5 bases; nucleotides outside the gene matches: 5. CDR3 nucleotide sequence: TGTGCCAGCAGCGCAACAGGGGGCGGGACTGAAGCTTTCTTT. Amino acids: CASSATGGGTEAFF.

V is TRBV2 and J is TRBJ1-1, with D tentatively TRBD1 (5 bases). The germline V and J ends were trimmed by 4 bases and 6 bases, with 15 bases remaining between them. The germline V gene has CDR1 SNHLY and CDR2 FYNNEI. The CDR3 contains 14 residues. The CDR3 DNA sequence: TGTGCCAGCAGTGGAGGGGAAGAACTCTCTGAAGCTTTCTTT. Encoded protein: CASSGGEELSEAFF.

The rearrangement links TRBV2 to TRBJ2-7; the match to TRBD2 covers 9 bases. CDR1 and CDR2 (germline): SNHLY, FYNNEI. CDR3 length equals 18 residues. J gave up 3 bases and V 6 bases, and 18 bases lay outside the gene matches. The CDR3 loop is CASRSQLAGLIPNYEQYF. As DNA, the CDR3 is TGTGCCAGCAGGAGCCAACTAGCGGGCCTCATCCCTAACTACGAGCAGTACTTC.

This clone was seen more than once but under ten times. This chain links TRBV28 with TRBJ2-1; 7 nucleotides agree with TRBD2. In germline, CDR1 is MDHEN, CDR2 SYDVKM. With 6 bases clipped from V and 15 bases from J, the junction kept 11 bases outside the gene matches. The CDR3 is made up of 12 amino acids. The CDR3 loop reads CASSRGSGDGFF. CDR3 in DNA: TGTGCCAGCAGCCGGGGGAGCGGGGATGGGTTCTTC.

This chain links TRBV1 with TRBJ1-2. TRBV1 is given as a pseudogene. This CDR3 has 16 amino acids. CDR3 nucleotide sequence: TGCGCCAGCAGCCAAGATCCCCCAGACTTGGACTATGGCTACACCTTC. The encoded protein is CASSQDPPDLDYGYTF.

The gene calls are TRBV7-9 and TRBJ2-3, with D possibly being TRBD2 (6 bases). Germline V gene sequence: CDR1 SEHNR, CDR2 FQNEAQ (reference sequence). The CDR3 covers 15 residues. Trimming cost V 5 bases and J 3 bases, with 15 bases left between them. CDR3 sequence (DNA): TGTGCCAGCAGCGCTCGGGACTCGGCGACAGATACGCAGTATTTT. Translation: CASSARDSATDTQYF. The variable domain in full, with the rest retrieved from reference TRBV7-9 and TRBJ2-3, is DTGVSQNPRHKITKRGQNVTFRCDPISEHNRLYWYRQTLGQGPEFLTYFQNEAQLEKSRLLSDRFSAERPKGSFSTLEIQRTEQGDSAMYLCASSARDSATDTQYFGPGTRLTVL.

The J gene is TRBJ1-1, the V gene TRBV10-2, with D possibly TRBD1 on 5 matching bases. Germline loops: CDR1 WSHSY, CDR2 SAAADI. Trimming stripped 5 bases from V and 1 base from J, with 11 bases between. The CDR3 runs to 14 residues. CDR3 coding DNA: TGCGCCAGCAGTACTGGACAAGCGAACACTGAAGCTTTCTTT. Translation gives CASSTGQANTEAFF.

This sequence joins TRBV19 and TRBJ2-7, with TRBD1 identical over 8 bases. The CDR3 sequence is 15 residues long. The V and J ends lost 5 bases and 0 bases, in that order; junction bases with no gene match: 6. Germline-derived CDR1 and CDR2 are LNHDA and SQIVND (reference sequence). The CDR3 coding sequence is TGTGCCAGTAGTCCCGGGACAGGCGTCTCCTACGAGCAGTACTTC. This gives the protein CASSPGTGVSYEQYF. The full variable domain, in which reference TRBV19 and TRBJ2-7 provide the parts outside the CDR3, is DGGITQSPKYLFRKEGQNVTLSCEQNLNHDAMYWYRQDPGQGLRLIYYSQIVNDFQKGDIAEGYSVSREKKESFPLTVTSAQKNPTAFYLCASSPGTGVSYEQYFGPGTRLTVT.

This sequence joins TRBV5-4 and TRBJ2-3, with TRBD2 matching over 9 bases. V was clipped by 0 bases and J by 3 bases; unmatched bases: 8. This CDR3 is built from 17 residues. Per the germline V gene, CDR1 is SGHNT and CDR2 is YYREEE (reference sequence). The CDR3 region has the DNA TGTGCCAGCAGCTTGGCTCAGCGGGAGGAGGGGACAGATACGCAGTATTTT. It translates to CASSLAQREEGTDTQYF.

The J gene is TRBJ2-3, the V gene TRBV7-2; 11 bases line up with TRBD2. CDR1 and CDR2 (germline): SGHTA, FQGNSA. The CDR3 is 15 residues long. V lost 2 bases, J lost 7 bases, and 5 bases stayed unmatched. The CDR3 here is CASSLIAGGRNTQYF. In DNA form, the CDR3 reads TGTGCCAGCAGCTTAATAGCGGGGGGGCGAAATACGCAGTATTTT.

The CDR3 is CASSPGTAYYEQYF. The CDR3 DNA follows: TGTGCCAGCTCCCCCGGGACAGCTTACTACGAGCAGTACTTC. This rearrangement joins TRBV18 to TRBJ2-7, with 7 bases lining up with TRBD1. The CDR3 contains 14 residues. Per the germline V gene, CDR1 is KGHSH and CDR2 is LQKENI. V dropped 6 bases and J dropped 3; count of bases not matched to a gene: 8.

The chain has TRBV15 and TRBJ2-5, with a weak D call TRBD2 (5 bases). The length of the CDR3 is 15 residues. V gave up 3 bases and J gave up 3 bases, with 14 bases separating them. Germline CDR1 is LNHNV and CDR2 is YYDKDF (reference sequence). The CDR3 nucleotides read TGTGCCACCAGCAGCGGCCTGGCGGAGGAAGAGACCCAGTACTTC. Amino acid sequence: CATSSGLAEEETQYF.

This clone appeared a single time. CDR3 loop: CASSLKGLNTEAFF. In DNA, the CDR3 is TGTGCCAGCAGTTTAAAGGGACTGAACACTGAAGCTTTCTTT. The V gene is TRBV27, the J gene TRBJ1-1; weak D call: TRBD1 (5 bases). CDR1 is MNHEY and CDR2 is SMNVEV in the germline V gene (reference sequence). The CDR3 covers 14 residues. Trimming pared 2 bases from V and 0 bases from J, leaving 7 bases between.

The chain couples TRBV6-1 to TRBJ1-3, with D maybe TRBD1 (6 bases). Trimming removed 8 bases from V and 4 bases from J, with 12 bases in between. CDR1 and CDR2 (germline): MNHNS, SASEGT. This CDR3 comprises 13 residues. The CDR3 coding sequence is TGTGCCAGCTCCCTGGACAGCGGAAACACCATATATTTT. Protein: CASSLDSGNTIYF.

This clone has more than one count but fewer than ten. The chain uses TRBV9 and TRBJ2-5, with a tentative D call TRBD2 (7 bases). This CDR3 comprises 16 residues. Germline V gene sequence: CDR1 SGDLS, CDR2 YYNGEE. V dropped 3 bases and J dropped 2 bases, with 17 bases sitting between them. The CDR3 sequence: CASSGRGGERQETQYF. Here the CDR3 DNA reads TGTGCCAGCAGCGGACGAGGGGGGGAGAGACAAGAGACCCAGTACTTC.

The rearrangement links TRBV28 to TRBJ2-3; unclear D gene. The germline V and J ends were trimmed by 11 bases and 2 bases, with 14 bases remaining between them. Per the germline V gene, CDR1 is MDHEN and CDR2 is SYDVKM. CDR3 length: 13 amino acids. CDR3 region: CASARSFTDTQYF. In DNA, the CDR3 is TGTGCCTCCGCCAGGTCCTTCACAGATACGCAGTATTTT.

This chain uses TRBV4-3 with TRBJ1-6; D not resolved. This CDR3 region has 14 residues. CDR1 and CDR2 from the germline V gene are LGHNA and YSLEER. The V and J ends lost 1 base and 16 bases respectively, with 17 bases between them. CDR3 sequence (DNA): TGCGCCAGCAGCCAAGGAGATGAAGGGCGGCCTCTCCACTTT. Its translation: CASSQGDEGRPLHF.

This clone occurred a few times. J is TRBJ1-1 and V is TRBV2; no firm D call. This CDR3 spans 13 amino acids. V lost 8 bases and J 0 bases, leaving 10 bases between the germline ends. From germline, CDR1 is SNHLY and CDR2 FYNNEI. CDR3 DNA sequence: TGTGCCAGCCGTGGAATTATGAACACTGAAGCTTTCTTT. This codes for CASRGIMNTEAFF.

The genes are TRBV5-6 and TRBJ2-1; 10 bases are shared with TRBD2. Germline loops: CDR1 SGHDT, CDR2 YYEEEE. The CDR3 has 15 amino acids. V was clipped by 4 bases and J by 9 bases; unmatched bases: 10. DNA of the CDR3: TGTGCCAGCAGCCCCCTAGCGGGAGTGGGGGGTGAGCAGTTCTTC. Translating gives CASSPLAGVGGEQFF. The complete variable domain, with remaining parts taken from reference TRBV5-6 and TRBJ2-1, reads DAGVTQSPTHLIKTRGQQVTLRCSPKSGHDTVSWYQQALGQGPQFIFQYYEEEERQRGNFPDRFSGHQFPNYSSELNVNALLLGDSALYLCASSPLAGVGGEQFFGPGTRLTVL.